This TCR beta chain was recovered during a study of T cell changes during pregnancy in multiple sclerosis. The protocol was immunoSEQ multiplex PCR, while the TCRdb copy is restricted to in-frame clones and leaves out a portion. The sample has 70,000 to 100,000 clones; roughly 95% are singletons. The CDR3 totals 16 residues. Per the germline V gene, CDR1 is SNHLY and CDR2 is FYNNEI. Trimming cost V 6 bases and J 4 bases; bases outside gene matches: 7. This chain uses TRBV2 with TRBJ2-3; 13 bases fit TRBD2. The receptor comes from a female donor in good health, enrolled as a control in a pregnancy study. The sequences come from peripheral blood, collected in the third trimester of pregnancy. The CDR3 DNA follows: TGTGCCAGCAGCGAAACTAGCGGGAGGGGCGCAGATACGCAGTATTTT. This encodes CASSETSGRGADTQYF.